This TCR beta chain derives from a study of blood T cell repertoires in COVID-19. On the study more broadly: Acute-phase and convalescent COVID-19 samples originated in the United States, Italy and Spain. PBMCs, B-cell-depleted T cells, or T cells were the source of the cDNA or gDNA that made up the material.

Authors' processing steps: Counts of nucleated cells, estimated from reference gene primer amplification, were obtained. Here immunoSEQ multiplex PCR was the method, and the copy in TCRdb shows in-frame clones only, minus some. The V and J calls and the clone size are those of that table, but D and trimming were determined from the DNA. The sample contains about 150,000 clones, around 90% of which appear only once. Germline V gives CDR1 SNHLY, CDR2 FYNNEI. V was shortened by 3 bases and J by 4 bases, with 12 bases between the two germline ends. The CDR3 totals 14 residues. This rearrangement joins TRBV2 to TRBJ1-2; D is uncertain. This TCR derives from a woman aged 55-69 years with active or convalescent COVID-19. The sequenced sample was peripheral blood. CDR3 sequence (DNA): TGTGCCAGCAGTGAGTCTCAGGAGGCCTATGGCTACACCTTC. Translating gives CASSESQEAYGYTF.